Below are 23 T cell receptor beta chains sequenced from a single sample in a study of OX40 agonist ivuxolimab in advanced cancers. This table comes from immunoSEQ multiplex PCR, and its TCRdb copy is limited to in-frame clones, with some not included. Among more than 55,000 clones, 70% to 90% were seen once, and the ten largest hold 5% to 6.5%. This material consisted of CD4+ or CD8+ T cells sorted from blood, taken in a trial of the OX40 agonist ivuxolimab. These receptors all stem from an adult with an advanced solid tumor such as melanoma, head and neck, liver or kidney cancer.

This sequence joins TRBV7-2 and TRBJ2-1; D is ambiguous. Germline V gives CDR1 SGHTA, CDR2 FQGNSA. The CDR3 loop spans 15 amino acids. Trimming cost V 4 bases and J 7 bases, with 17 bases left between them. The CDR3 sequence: CASSWSFRVRNEQFF. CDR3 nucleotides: TGTGCCAGCAGCTGGAGTTTCCGGGTTAGGAATGAGCAGTTCTTC. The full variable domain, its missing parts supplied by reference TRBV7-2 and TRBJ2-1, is GAGVSQSPSNKVTEKGKDVELRCDPISGHTALYWYRQSLGQGLEFLIYFQGNSAPDKSGLPSDRFSAERTGGSVSTLTIQRTQQEDSAVYLCASSWSFRVRNEQFFGPGTRLTVL.

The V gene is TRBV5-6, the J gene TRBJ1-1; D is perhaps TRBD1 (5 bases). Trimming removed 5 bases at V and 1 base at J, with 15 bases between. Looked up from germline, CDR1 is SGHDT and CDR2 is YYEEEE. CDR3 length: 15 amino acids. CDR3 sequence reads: CASRLETVPNTEAFF. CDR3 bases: TGTGCCAGCAGATTAGAGACAGTTCCGAACACTGAAGCTTTCTTT.

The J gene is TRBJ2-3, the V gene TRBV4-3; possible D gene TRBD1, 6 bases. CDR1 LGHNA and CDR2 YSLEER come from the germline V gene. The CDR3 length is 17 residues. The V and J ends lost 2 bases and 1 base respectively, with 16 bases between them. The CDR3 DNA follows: TGCGCCAGCAGCCAAAGTTACAGGGTTGGGGGCACAGATACGCAGTATTTT. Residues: CASSQSYRVGGTDTQYF.

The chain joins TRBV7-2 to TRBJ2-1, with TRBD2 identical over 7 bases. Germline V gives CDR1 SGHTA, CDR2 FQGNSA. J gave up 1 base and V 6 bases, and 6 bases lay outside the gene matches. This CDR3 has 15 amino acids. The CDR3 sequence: CASRVGAGSYNEQFF. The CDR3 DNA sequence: TGTGCCAGCAGGGTCGGAGCGGGGTCCTACAATGAGCAGTTCTTC.

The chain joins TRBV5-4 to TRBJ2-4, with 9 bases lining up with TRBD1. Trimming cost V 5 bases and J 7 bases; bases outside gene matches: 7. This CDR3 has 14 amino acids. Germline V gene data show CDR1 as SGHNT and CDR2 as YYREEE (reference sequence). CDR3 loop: CASSPQGARNIQYF. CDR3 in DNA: TGTGCCAGCAGTCCACAGGGGGCTCGGAACATTCAGTACTTC.

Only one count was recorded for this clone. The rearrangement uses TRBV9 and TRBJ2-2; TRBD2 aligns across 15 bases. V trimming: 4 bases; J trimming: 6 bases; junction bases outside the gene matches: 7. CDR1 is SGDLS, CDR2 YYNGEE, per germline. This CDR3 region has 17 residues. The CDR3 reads CASSKTRTSGGAGELFF. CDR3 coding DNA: TGTGCCAGCAGCAAGACCCGGACTAGCGGGGGGGCCGGGGAGCTGTTTTTT.

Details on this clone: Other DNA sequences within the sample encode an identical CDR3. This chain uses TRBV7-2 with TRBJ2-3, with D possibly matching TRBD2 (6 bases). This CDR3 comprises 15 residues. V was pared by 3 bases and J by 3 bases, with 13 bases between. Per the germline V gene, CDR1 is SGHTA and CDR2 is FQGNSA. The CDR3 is CASSFGRGGTDTQYF. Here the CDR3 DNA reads TGTGCCAGCAGCTTCGGGCGGGGTGGTACAGATACGCAGTATTTT.

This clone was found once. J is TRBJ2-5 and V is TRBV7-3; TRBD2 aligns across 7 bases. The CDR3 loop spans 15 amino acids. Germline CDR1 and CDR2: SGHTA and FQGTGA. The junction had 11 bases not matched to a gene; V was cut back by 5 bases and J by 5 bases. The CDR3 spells CASSRGDGKGETQYF. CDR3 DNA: TGTGCCAGCAGCCGGGGGGACGGTAAAGGGGAGACCCAGTACTTC. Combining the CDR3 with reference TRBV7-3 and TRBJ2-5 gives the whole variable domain GAGVSQTPSNKVTEKGKYVELRCDPISGHTALYWYRQSLGQGPEFLIYFQGTGAADDSGLPNDRFFAVRPEGSVSTLKIQRTERGDSAVYLCASSRGDGKGETQYFGPGTRLLVL.

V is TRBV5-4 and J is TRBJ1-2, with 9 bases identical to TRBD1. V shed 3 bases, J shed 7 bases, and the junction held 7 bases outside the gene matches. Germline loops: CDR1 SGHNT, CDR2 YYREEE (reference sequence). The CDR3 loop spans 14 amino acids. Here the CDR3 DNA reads TGTGCCAGCAGCTCCCGGACAGGGGAGGCTGGCTACACCTTC. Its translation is CASSSRTGEAGYTF.

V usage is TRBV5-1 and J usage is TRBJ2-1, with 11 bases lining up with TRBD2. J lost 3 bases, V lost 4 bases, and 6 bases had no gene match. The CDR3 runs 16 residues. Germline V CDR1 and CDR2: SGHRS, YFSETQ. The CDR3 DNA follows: TGCGCCAGCAGCCTCCGACTAGCGGGGATCTACAATGAGCAGTTCTTC. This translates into CASSLRLAGIYNEQFF. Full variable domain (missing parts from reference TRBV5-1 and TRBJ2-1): KAGVTQTPRYLIKTRGQQVTLSCSPISGHRSVSWYQQTPGQGLQFLFEYFSETQRNKGNFPGRFSGRQFSNSRSEMNVSTLELGDSALYLCASSLRLAGIYNEQFFGPGTRLTVL.

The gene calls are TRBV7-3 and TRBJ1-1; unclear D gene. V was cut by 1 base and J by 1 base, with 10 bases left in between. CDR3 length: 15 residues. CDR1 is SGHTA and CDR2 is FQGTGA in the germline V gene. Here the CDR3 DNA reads TGTGCCAGCAGCTTAAGCGGGGTGGGGAACACTGAAGCTTTCTTT. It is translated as CASSLSGVGNTEAFF.

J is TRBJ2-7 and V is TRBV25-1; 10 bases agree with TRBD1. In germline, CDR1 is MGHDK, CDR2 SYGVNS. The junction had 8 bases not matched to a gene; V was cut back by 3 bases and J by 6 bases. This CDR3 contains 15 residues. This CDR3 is CASSETGTGVGEQYF. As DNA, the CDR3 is TGTGCCAGCAGTGAGACCGGGACAGGGGTGGGCGAGCAGTACTTC.

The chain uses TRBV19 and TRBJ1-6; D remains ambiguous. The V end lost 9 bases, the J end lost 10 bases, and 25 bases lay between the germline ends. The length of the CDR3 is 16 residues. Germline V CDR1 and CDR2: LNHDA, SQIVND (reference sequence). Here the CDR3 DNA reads TGTGCCAGCAAAAACTTAGTCGGCACATTCCGGTCACCCCTCCACTTT. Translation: CASKNLVGTFRSPLHF.

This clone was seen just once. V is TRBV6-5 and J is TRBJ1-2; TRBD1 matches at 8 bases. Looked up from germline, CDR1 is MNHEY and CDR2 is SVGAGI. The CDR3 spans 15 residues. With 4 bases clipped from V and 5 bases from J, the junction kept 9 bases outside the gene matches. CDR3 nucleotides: TGTGCCAGCAGTTCAAAGACAGGGGCAGGGTATGGCTACACCTTC. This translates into CASSSKTGAGYGYTF.

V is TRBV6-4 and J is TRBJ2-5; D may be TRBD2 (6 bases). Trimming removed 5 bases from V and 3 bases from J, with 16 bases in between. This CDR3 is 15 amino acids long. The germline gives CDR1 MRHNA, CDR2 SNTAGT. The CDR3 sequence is CASSPELGGEETQYF. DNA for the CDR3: TGTGCCAGCAGTCCCGAGCTGGGCGGGGAAGAGACCCAGTACTTC.

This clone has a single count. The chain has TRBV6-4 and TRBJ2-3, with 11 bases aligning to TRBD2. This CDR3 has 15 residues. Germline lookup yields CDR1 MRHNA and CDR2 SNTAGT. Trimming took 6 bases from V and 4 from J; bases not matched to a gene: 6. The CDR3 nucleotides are TGTGCCAGCAGGGATATAGCGGGAGGGTCAGATACGCAGTATTTT. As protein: CASRDIAGGSDTQYF.

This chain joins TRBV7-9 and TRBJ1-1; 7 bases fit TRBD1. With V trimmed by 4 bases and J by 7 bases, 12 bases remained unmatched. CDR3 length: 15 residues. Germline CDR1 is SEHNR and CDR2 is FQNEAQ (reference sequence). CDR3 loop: CASSSRRTGIDEAFF. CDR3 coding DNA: TGTGCCAGCAGCTCCAGGAGGACAGGAATAGATGAAGCTTTCTTT.

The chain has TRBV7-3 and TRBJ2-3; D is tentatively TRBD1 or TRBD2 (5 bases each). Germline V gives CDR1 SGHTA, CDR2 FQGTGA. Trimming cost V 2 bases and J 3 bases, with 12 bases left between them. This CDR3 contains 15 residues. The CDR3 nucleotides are TGTGCCAGCAGCTTAGGGCTAGCAGGGACAGATACGCAGTATTTT. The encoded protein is CASSLGLAGTDTQYF. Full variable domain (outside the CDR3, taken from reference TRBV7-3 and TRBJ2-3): GAGVSQTPSNKVTEKGKYVELRCDPISGHTALYWYRQSLGQGPEFLIYFQGTGAADDSGLPNDRFFAVRPEGSVSTLKIQRTERGDSAVYLCASSLGLAGTDTQYFGPGTRLTVL.

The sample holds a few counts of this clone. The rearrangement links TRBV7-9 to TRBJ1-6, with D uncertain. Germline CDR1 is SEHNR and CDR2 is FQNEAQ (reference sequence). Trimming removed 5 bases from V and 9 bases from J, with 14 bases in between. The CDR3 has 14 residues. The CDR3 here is CASSPDIEVSPLHF. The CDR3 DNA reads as TGTGCCAGCAGCCCCGACATTGAGGTTTCACCCCTCCACTTT.

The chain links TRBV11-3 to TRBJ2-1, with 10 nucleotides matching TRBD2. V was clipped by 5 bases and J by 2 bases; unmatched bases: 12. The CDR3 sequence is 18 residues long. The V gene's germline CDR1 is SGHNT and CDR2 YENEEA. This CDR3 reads CASSVLAGPSRPYNEQFF. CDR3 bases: TGTGCCAGCAGCGTACTAGCGGGACCGAGCCGTCCCTACAATGAGCAGTTCTTC.

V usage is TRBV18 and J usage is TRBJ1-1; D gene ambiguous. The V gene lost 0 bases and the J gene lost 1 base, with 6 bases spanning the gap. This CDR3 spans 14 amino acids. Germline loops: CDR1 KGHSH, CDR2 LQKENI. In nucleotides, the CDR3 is TGTGCCAGCTCACCACCGCCCTCGAACACTGAAGCTTTCTTT. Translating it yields CASSPPPSNTEAFF.

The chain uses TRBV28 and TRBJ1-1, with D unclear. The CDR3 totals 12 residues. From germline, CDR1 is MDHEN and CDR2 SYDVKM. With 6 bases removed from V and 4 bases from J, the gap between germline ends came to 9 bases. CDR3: CASSWSPTEAFF. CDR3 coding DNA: TGTGCCAGCAGCTGGAGCCCCACTGAAGCTTTCTTT.

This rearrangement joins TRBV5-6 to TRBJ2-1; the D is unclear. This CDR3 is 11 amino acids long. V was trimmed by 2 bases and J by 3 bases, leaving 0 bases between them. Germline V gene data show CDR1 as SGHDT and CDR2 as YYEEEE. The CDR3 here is CASSFYNEQFF. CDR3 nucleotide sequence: TGTGCCAGCAGCTTCTACAATGAGCAGTTCTTC.